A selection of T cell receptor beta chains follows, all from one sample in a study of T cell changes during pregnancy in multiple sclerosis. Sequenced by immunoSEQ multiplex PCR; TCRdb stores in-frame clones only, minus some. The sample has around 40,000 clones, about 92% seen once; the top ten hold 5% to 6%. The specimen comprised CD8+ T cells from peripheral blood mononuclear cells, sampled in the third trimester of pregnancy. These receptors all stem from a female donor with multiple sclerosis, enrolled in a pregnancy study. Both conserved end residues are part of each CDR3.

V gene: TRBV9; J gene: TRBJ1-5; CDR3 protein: CASSVGLGANQPQHF
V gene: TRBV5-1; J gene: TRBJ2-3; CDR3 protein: CASSLVASGRVSSADTQYF
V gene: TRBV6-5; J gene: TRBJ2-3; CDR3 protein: CASRLGQGEADTQYF
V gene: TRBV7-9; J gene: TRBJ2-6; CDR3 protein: CASSLRDRAILANVLTF
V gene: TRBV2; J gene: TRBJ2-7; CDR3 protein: CASSEALGQHYEQYF
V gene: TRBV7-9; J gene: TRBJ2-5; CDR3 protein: CASSLQRHATETQYF
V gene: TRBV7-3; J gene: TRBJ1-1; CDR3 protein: CASSATGGNTEAFF
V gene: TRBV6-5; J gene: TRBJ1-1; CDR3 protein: CASSLDRVNTEAFF
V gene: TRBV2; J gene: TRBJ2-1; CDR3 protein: CASKGLADHEQFF
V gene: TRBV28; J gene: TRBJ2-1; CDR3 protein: CASSLPGLAGINNEQFF
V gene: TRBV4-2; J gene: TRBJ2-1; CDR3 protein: CASSQEGGWSSYNEQFF
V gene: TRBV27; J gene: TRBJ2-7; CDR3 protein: CASSLSRFYEQYF
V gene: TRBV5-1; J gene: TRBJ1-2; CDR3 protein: CASSLPPGQSYRQWGYTF
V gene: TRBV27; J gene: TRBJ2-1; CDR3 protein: CASSKDSSYNEQFF
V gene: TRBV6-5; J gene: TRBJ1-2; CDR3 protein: CASRTGTGAPNGYTF
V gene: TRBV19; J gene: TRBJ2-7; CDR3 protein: CASSIIPGTGSGISYEQYF
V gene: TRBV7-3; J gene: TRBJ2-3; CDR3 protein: CASSLNLAGGADTQYF
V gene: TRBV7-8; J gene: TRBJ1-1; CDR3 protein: CASSLAAGVHTEAFF
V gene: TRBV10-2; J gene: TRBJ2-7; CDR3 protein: CASTDGGGGDLYEQYF
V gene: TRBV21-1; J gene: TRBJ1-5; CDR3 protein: CASSKRGPWVDQPQHF
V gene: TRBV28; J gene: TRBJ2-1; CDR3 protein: CASSFSTGIREQFF
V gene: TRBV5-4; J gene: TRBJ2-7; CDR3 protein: CASSLGRTVSYEQYF
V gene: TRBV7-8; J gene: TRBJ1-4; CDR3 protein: CASSFGPDGGHEKLFF
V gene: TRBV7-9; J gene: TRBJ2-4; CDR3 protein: CASSLKQGQNIQYF
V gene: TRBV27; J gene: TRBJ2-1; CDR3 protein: CASSLYRRLAGGPPGNEQFF
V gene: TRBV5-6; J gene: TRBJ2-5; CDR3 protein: CASSLANQETQYF
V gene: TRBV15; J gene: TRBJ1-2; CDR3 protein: CATSRGLTGFYGYTF
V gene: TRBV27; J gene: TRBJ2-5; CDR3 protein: CASSLWWDIANIETQYF